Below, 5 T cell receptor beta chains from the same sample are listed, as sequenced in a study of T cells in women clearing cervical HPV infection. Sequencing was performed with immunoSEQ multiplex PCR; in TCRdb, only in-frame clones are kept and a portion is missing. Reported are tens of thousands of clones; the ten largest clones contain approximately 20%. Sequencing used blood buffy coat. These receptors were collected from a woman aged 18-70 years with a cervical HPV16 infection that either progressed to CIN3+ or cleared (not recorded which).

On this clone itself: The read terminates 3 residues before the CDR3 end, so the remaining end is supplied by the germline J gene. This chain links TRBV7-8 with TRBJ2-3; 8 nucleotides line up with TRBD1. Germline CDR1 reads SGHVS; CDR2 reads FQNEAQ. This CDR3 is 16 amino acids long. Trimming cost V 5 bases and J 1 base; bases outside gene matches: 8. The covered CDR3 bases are TGTGCCAGCAGCCTTCAGGGGGCTAGCGGCACAGATACG. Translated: CASSLQGASGTDT. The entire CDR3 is CASSLQGASGTDTQYF.

CDR3 sequence reads: CSVAQGNTEAFF. CDR3 DNA (partial): TGCAGCGTTGCCCAGGGGAACACTGAA. The chain recombines TRBV29-1 with TRBJ1-1; maybe TRBD1 (5 bases). The CDR3 end is not reached by the read, which stops 3 residues before it; the germline J gene fills it in. Trimming shortened V by 4 bases and J by 1 base, and 7 bases separated the two germline ends. The V gene's germline CDR1 is SQVTM and CDR2 ANQGSEA. The CDR3 runs 12 residues.

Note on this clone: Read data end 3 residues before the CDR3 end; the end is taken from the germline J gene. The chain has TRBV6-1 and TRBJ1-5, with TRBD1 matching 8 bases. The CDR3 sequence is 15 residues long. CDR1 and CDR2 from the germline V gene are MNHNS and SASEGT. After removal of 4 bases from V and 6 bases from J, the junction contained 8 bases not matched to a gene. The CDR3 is CASSGGRGLGQPQHF. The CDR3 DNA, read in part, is TGTGCCAGCAGTGGGGGCAGGGGGCTTGGTCAGCCC.

Partial CDR3 DNA: TGCAGTGACAGGGGTGGC. It specifies CSDRGG. The entire CDR3 protein is CSDRGGYTF. J is TRBJ1-2 and V is TRBV20-1, with 7 bases lining up with TRBD1. The read falls 3 residues short of the CDR3 end, and the missing part is taken from the germline J gene. J lost 7 bases, V lost 7 bases, and 0 bases had no gene match. Per the germline V gene, CDR1 is DFQATT and CDR2 is SNEGSKA (reference sequence). This CDR3 is built from 9 residues.

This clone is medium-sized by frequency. CDR3 DNA, as far as it was read: TGCAGTGCGCCCACTAGCGGGGGGGGCGGCGGGGAG. Translation gives CSAPTSGGGGGE. In full, the CDR3 reads CSAPTSGGGGGELFF. The V and J genes are TRBV20-1 and TRBJ2-2; 13 nucleotides align to TRBD2. The read stops 3 residues short of the end of the CDR3; the missing end is completed from the germline J gene. The V gene's germline CDR1 is DFQATT and CDR2 SNEGSKA (reference sequence). V lost 6 bases, J lost 7 bases, and 8 bases stayed unmatched. The CDR3 is 15 residues long.